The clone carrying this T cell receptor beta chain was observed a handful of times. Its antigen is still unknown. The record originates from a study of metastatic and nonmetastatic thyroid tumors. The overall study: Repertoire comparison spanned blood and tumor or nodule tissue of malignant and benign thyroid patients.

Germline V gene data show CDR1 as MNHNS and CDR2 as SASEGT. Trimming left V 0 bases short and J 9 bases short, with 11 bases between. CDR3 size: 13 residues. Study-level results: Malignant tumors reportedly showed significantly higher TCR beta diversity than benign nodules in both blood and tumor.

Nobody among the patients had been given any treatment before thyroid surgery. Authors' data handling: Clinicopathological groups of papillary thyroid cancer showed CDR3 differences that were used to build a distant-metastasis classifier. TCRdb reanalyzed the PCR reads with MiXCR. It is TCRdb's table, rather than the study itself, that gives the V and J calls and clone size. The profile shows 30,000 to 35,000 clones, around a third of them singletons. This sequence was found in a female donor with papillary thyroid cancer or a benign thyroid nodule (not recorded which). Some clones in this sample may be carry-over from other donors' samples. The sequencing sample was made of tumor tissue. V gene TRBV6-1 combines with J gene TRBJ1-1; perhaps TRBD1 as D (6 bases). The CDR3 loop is CASSEAQGRQAFF. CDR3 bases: TGTGCCAGCAGTGAAGCGCAGGGGCGACAAGCTTTCTTT.